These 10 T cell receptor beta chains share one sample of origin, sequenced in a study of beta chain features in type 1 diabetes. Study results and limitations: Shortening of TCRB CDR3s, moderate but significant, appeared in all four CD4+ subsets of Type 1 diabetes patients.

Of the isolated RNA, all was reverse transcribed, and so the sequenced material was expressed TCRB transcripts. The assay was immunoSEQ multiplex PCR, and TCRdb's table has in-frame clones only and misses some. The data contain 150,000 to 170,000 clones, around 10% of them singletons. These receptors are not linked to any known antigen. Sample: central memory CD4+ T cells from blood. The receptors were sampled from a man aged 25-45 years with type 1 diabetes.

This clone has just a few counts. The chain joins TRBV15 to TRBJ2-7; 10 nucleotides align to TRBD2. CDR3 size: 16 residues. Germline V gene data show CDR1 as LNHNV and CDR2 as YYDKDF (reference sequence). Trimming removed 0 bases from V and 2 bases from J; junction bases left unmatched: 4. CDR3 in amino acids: CATSRDRTSGAYEQYF. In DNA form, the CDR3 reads TGTGCCACCAGCAGAGATCGGACTAGCGGAGCCTACGAGCAGTACTTC.

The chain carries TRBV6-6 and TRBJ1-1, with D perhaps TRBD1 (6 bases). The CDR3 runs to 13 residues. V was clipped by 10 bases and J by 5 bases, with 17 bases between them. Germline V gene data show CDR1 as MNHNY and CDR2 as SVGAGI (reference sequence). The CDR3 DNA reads TGTGCCACCCTAGGGGGGGCGAGGACTGAAGCTTTCTTT. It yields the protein CATLGGARTEAFF.

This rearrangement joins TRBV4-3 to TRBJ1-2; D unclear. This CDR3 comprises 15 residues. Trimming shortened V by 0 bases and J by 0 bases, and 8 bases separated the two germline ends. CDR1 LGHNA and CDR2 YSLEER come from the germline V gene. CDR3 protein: CASSQDQLTNYGYTF. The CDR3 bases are TGCGCCAGCAGCCAAGATCAGTTAACTAACTATGGCTACACCTTC.

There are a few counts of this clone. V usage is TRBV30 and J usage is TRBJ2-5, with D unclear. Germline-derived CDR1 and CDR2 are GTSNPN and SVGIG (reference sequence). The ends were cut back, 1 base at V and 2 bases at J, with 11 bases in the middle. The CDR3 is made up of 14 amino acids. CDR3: CAWSDYQIQETQYF. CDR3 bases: TGTGCCTGGAGTGATTACCAGATACAAGAGACCCAGTACTTC.

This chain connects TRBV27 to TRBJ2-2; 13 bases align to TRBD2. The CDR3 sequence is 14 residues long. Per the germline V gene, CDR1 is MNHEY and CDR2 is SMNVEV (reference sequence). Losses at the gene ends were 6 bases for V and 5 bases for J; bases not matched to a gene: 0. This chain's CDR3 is CASRLAGGTGELFF. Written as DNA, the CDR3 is TGTGCCAGCAGACTAGCGGGAGGGACCGGGGAGCTGTTTTTT.

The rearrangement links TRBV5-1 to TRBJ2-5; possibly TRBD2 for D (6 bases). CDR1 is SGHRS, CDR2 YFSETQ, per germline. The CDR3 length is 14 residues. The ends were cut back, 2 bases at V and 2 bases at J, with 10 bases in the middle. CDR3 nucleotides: TGCGCCAGCAGCTTAGGTGGGGGGCAAGAGACCCAGTACTTC. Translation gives CASSLGGGQETQYF.

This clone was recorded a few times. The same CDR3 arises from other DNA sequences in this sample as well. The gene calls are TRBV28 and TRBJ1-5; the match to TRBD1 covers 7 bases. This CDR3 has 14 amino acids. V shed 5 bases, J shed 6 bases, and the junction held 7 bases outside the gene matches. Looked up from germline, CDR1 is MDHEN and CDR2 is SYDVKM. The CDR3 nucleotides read TGTGCCAGCAGTCCAGGGGGGCTGAGTCAGCCCCAGCATTTT. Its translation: CASSPGGLSQPQHF.

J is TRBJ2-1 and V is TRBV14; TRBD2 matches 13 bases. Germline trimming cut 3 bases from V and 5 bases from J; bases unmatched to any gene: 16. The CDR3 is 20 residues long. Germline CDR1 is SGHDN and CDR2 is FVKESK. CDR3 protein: CASSQGLAGSYGPLNNEQFF. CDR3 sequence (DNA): TGTGCCAGCAGCCAGGGACTAGCGGGATCGTACGGACCTCTAAACAATGAGCAGTTCTTC.

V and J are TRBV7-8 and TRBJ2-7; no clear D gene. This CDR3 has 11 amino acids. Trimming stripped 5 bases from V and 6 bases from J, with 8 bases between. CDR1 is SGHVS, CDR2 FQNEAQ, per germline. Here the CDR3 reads CASSQNFEQYF. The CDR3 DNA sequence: TGTGCCAGCAGCCAAAACTTCGAGCAGTACTTC.

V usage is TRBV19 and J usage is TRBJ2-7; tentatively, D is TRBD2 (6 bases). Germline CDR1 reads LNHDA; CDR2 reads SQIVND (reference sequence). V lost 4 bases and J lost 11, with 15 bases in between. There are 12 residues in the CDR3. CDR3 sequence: CASSNLGRGKYF. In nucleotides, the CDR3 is TGTGCCAGTAGTAACTTAGGACGGGGGAAGTACTTC.